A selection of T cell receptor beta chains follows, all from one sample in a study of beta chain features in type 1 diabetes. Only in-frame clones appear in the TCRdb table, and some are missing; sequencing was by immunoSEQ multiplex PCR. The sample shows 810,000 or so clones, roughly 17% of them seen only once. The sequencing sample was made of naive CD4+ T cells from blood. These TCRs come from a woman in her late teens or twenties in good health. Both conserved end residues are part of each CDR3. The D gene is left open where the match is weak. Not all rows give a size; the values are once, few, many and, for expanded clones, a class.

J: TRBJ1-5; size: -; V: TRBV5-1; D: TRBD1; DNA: TGCGCCAGCAGCCTAGGGACAGGGAATCAGCCCCAGCATTTT; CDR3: CASSLGTGNQPQHF
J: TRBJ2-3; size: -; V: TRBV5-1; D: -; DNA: TGCGCCAGCAGCCCGGGAGATGGAGATACGCAGTATTTT; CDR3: CASSPGDGDTQYF
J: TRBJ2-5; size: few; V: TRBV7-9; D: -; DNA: TGTGCCTCGGCCCGCGGGGCATATTCACCTCAAGAGACCCAGTACTTC; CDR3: CASARGAYSPQETQYF
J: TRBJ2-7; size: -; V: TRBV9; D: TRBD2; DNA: TGTGCCAGCAGCGTAGCGGCGGGAGGATCCTACGAGCAGTACTTC; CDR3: CASSVAAGGSYEQYF
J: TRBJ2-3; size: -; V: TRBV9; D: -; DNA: TGTGCCAGCAGCCCAGATCACACCACAGATACGCAGTATTTT; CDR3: CASSPDHTTDTQYF
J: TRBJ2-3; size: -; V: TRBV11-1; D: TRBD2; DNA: TGTGCCAGCGCCCGCGGGAGGCCTTCTAGCACAGATACGCAGTATTTT; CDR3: CASARGRPSSTDTQYF
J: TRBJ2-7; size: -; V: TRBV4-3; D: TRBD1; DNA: TGCGCCAGCAGCCTGGCCGGGACAGGCCTTTACGAGCAGTACTTC; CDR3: CASSLAGTGLYEQYF
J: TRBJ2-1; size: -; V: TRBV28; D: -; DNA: TGTGCCAGCAGTCACAATGAGCAGTTCTTC; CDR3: CASSHNEQFF
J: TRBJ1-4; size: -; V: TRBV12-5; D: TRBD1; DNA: TGTGCTAGTGGTTTCCCACCGGACAGGGGGTGGTCCTATGAAAAACTGTTTTTT; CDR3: CASGFPPDRGWSYEKLFF
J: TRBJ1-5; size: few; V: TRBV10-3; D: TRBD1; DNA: TGTGCCATCAGTGACCCGACAGGGAAGAATCAGCCCCAGCATTTT; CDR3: CAISDPTGKNQPQHF
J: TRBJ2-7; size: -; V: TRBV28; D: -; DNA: TGTGCCAGCAGTTTAGCCCGTAGGGAGCAGTACTTC; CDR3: CASSLARREQYF
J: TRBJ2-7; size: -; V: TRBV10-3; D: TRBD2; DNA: TGTGCCATCAGTGAGATAGTAGCGGGCCACTACGAGCAGTACTTC; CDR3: CAISEIVAGHYEQYF
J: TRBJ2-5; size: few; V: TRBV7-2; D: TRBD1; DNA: TGTGCCAGCAGCCCAGGGGGATTAGGAGAGACCCAGTACTTC; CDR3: CASSPGGLGETQYF
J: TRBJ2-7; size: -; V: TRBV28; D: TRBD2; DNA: TGTGCCAGCAGTTTTCCTGGGACTAGCGGGAGAGTCGAGCAGTACTTC; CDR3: CASSFPGTSGRVEQYF
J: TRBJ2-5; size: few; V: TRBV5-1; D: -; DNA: TGCGCCAGCAGCTTTGGCGGGGCTGGGGAGACCCAGTACTTC; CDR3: CASSFGGAGETQYF
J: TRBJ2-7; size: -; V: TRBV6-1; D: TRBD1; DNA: TGTGCCAGCAATCGCGACAGGGCGGCCTACGAGCAGTACTTC; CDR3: CASNRDRAAYEQYF
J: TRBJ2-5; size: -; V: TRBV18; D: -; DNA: TGTGCCAGCTCACCCCCTTCGCTAGCTACGGAGACCCAGTACTTC; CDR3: CASSPPSLATETQYF
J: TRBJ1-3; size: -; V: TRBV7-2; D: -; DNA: TGTGCCAGCAGCTTAGTGATTGGGAGCTCTGGAAACACCATATATTTT; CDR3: CASSLVIGSSGNTIYF
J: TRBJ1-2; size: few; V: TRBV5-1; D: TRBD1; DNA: TGCGCCAGCAGCTTGGTAGGGGGCCAGGACTATGGCTACACCTTC; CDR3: CASSLVGGQDYGYTF
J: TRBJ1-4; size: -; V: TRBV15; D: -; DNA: TGTGCCACCAGCGGCGAAGGGGGTACAGTGAAAAAACTGTTTTTT; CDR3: CATSGEGGTVKKLFF
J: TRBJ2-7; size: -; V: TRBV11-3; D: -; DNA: TGTGCCAGCAGCTATGGACCGGACTACGAGCAGTACTTC; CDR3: CASSYGPDYEQYF
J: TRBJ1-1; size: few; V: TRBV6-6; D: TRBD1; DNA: TGTGCCAGCAGTTACGACAGGGACCTACCTTCCGAAGCTTTCTTT; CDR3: CASSYDRDLPSEAFF
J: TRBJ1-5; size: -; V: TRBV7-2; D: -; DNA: TGTGCCAGCAGCTCACACACATCTCAGCCCCAGCATTTT; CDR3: CASSSHTSQPQHF
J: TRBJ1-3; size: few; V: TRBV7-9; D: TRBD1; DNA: TGTGCCAGCAGCAGACCGGGACAGACAAGCTCTGGAAACACCATATATTTT; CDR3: CASSRPGQTSSGNTIYF
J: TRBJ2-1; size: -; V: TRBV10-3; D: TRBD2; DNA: TGTGCCATCAGTGAGGTGGGGGGGGTCAATGAGCAGTTCTTC; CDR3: CAISEVGGVNEQFF
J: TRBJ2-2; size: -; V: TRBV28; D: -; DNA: TGTGCCAGTTCTAAAATCGGGACATCCATCACCGGGGAGCTGTTTTTT; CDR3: CASSKIGTSITGELFF
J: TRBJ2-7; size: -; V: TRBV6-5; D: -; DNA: TGTGCCAGCAGTTACCAGAGCTCTGGCTGGGACGAGCAGTACTTC; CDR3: CASSYQSSGWDEQYF
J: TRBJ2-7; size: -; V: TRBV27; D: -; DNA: TGTGCCAGCAGATCGGGGGAGTCTTCCTACGAGCAGTACTTC; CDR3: CASRSGESSYEQYF
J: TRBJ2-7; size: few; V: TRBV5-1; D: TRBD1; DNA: TGCGCCAGCAGCTTGGGGAATGACAGGGGCTACGAGCAGTACTTC; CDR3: CASSLGNDRGYEQYF
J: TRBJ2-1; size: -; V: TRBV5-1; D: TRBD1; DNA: TGCGCCAGCAGCCTGGGACAGGATGGCGATGAGCAGTTCTTC; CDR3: CASSLGQDGDEQFF
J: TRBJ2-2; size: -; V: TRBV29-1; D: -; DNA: TGCAGCGTTTTGGACAGTTCGAACACCGGGGAGCTGTTTTTT; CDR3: CSVLDSSNTGELFF
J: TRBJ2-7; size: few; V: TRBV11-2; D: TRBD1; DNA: TGTGCCAGCAGCTTGGGACAGGACAGGACTTACGAGCAGTACTTC; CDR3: CASSLGQDRTYEQYF
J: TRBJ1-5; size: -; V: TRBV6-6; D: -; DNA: TGTGCCAGCAGTTTCCCGGCCCAGGCGCCCCAGCATTTT; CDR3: CASSFPAQAPQHF
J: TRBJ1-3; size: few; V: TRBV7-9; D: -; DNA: TGTGCCAGCAGCGGTACGGGGGCTGGAAACACCATATATTTT; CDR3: CASSGTGAGNTIYF
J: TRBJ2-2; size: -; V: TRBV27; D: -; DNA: TGTGCCAGCAGTTTTAGGAGGGGAAACACCGGGGAGCTGTTTTTT; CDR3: CASSFRRGNTGELFF
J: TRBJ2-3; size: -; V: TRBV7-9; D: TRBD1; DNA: TGTGCCAGCAGCTGGACGACAGGGCCTCCAGATACGCAGTATTTT; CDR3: CASSWTTGPPDTQYF
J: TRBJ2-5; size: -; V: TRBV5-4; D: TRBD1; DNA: TGTGCCAGCAGCCCGGTCCAGGGGGCAGGGGAGACCCAGTACTTC; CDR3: CASSPVQGAGETQYF
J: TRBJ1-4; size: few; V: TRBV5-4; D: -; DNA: TGTGCCAGCAGCTTGTCAGGGGCGGGTGAAAAACTGTTTTTT; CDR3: CASSLSGAGEKLFF
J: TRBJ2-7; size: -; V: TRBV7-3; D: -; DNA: TGTGCCAGCAGCTTATCGGCAGGGGAGAGGTACGAGCAGTACTTC; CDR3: CASSLSAGERYEQYF
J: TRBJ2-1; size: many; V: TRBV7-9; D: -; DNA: TGTGCCAGCAGCTTAGCCCAGTGGCAGTTCTTC; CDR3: CASSLAQWQFF
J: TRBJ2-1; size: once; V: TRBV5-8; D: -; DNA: TGTGCCAGCAGCTTAGGCAGCTACAATGAGCAGTTCTTC; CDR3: CASSLGSYNEQFF
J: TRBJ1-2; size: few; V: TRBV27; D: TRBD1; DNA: TGTGCCAGCAGAAGGACAGGGTCCTATGGCTACACCTTC; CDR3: CASRRTGSYGYTF
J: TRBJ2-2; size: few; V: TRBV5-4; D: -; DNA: TGTGCCAGCAGCTCAGGGGTCCCGAACACCGGGGAGCTGTTTTTT; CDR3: CASSSGVPNTGELFF
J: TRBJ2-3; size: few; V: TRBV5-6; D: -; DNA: TGTGCCAGCAATTGGAATTCCTGGGGCACAGATACGCAGTATTTT; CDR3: CASNWNSWGTDTQYF
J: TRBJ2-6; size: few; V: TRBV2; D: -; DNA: TGTGCCAGCAGGGGAGACTCTGGGGCCAACGTCCTGACTTTC; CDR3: CASRGDSGANVLTF
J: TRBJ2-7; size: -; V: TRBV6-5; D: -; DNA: TGTGCCAGCAGTTACGTATCGTCAGGGCCCTACGAGCAGTACTTC; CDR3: CASSYVSSGPYEQYF
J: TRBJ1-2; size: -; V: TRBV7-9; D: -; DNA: TGTGCCAGCAGCGTCACAGGGCATCATGGCTACACCTTC; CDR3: CASSVTGHHGYTF
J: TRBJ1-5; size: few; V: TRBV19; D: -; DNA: TGTGCCAGTAGTTCCCACAGGGTTCAGCCCCAGCATTTT; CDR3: CASSSHRVQPQHF
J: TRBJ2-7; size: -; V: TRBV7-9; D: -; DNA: TGTGCCAGCAGCTTCCTAGTCGGCTCCTACGAGCAGTACTTC; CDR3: CASSFLVGSYEQYF
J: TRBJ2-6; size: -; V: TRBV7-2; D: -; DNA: TGTGCCAGCAGCTTAGCGTTTATCGGGAGTGCTGGGGCCAACGTCCTGACTTTC; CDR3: CASSLAFIGSAGANVLTF
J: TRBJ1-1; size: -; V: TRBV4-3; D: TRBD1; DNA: TGCGCCAGCAGCCAAGACGCAGGGGGCGCAACTGAAGCTTTCTTT; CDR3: CASSQDAGGATEAFF
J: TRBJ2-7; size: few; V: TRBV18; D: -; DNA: TGTGCCAGCTCACCACTGGTATTCGACGAGCAGTACTTC; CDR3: CASSPLVFDEQYF
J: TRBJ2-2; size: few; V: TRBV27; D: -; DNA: TGTGCCAGCAGTCCCACAGGGACAATGAACACCGGGGAGCTGTTTTTT; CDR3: CASSPTGTMNTGELFF